The source of this TCR beta chain is a study of regulatory T cells in long-lasting Graves disease. Whole-study context: Antithyroid drugs had been taken under 3 months by newly diagnosed Graves' patients.

Only a few counts were recorded for this clonotype. From germline, CDR1 is MNHNS and CDR2 SASEGT. The CDR3 is 13 amino acids. The V and J ends lost 10 bases and 6 bases respectively, with 16 bases between them. Specified time point: newly diagnosed GD, antithyroid drugs for less than 3 months. PBMC-extracted RNA yielded the TCR library. Patients were from an endocrinology department in Xi'an, China. Investigators prepared the TCR beta libraries by applying iRepertoire HTBI primers and Arm-PCR of CDR3 regions. Using its own MiXCR run on the multiplex PCR reads, TCRdb lists one record per CDR3 protein. Of hundreds of thousands of distinct CDR3 sequences in the sample, less than 20% were seen once. These same data were also listed under a study on T cells in Graves' hyperthyroidism and ophthalmopathy. This second study says: Graves' hyperthyroidism without ophthalmopathy progression within 18 months was termed stable.

The chain recombines TRBV6-1 with TRBJ2-1, with a weak D call TRBD1 (6 bases). This receptor was identified in a woman in her 30s with Graves disease. Specimen: peripheral blood mononuclear cells (PBMCs), collected at new diagnosis, from a patient treated with antithyroid drugs. This CDR3 reads CATGQTRLNEQFF. The CDR3 nucleotides are TGTGCCACCGGACAGACCCGCCTCAATGAGCAGTTCTTC.